This T cell receptor beta chain was captured in a study of blood T cell repertoires in COVID-19. For the study at large: PBMCs, B-cell-depleted T cells, or T cells were the source of the cDNA or gDNA that made up the material.

In the authors' methods: Counts of nucleated cells, estimated from reference gene primer amplification, were obtained. Here immunoSEQ multiplex PCR was the method, and the copy in TCRdb shows in-frame clones only, minus some. V, J and clone size derive from that table, while D and trimming were established from the DNA sequence. Found here are about 400,000 clones, 89% of them singletons; the top ten hold about 1.8%. In assigning cohorts, the study relied on participant-reported clinical history. Donors in Cohort 3 who had recovered were those with two negative PCRs, healthcare professional clearance, or resolution of their symptoms. Source material: PBMCs or T cells enriched from blood (not recorded which). This clonotype was sampled from a woman between 25 and 40 years old who had recovered from COVID-19.

The CDR3 DNA reads TGTGCCAGCAGTTACGGCGGGGGAGATGGCTACACCTTC. It is translated as CASSYGGGDGYTF. The gene calls are TRBV6-5 and TRBJ1-2; D may be TRBD1 (5 bases). The V gene lost 2 bases and the J gene lost 6 bases, with 10 bases spanning the gap. CDR1 and CDR2 from the germline V gene are MNHEY and SVGAGI. The CDR3 has 13 residues.